The T cell receptor (beta chain) described here comes from a study of T cell changes during pregnancy in multiple sclerosis. Here immunoSEQ multiplex PCR was the method, and the copy in TCRdb shows in-frame clones only, minus some. The data hold some 70,000 clones, with more than 85% observed a single time. The CDR3 runs to 17 residues. The germline CDR1 and CDR2 sequences are PRHDT and FYEKMQ (reference sequence). V gave up 4 bases and J gave up 0 bases, with 13 bases separating them. The material was CD8+ T cells from peripheral blood mononuclear cells, obtained before pregnancy. V and J are TRBV13 and TRBJ2-6; D possibly corresponds to TRBD1 (7 bases). The sequence was collected from a female donor with multiple sclerosis, enrolled in a pregnancy study. The CDR3 DNA follows: TGTGCCAGCAGCTCCCGACAGGGAGGCTCTGGGGCCAACGTCCTGACTTTC. It encodes CASSSRQGGSGANVLTF. The full variable domain, its missing parts supplied by reference TRBV13 and TRBJ2-6, is AAGVIQSPRHLIKEKRETATLKCYPIPRHDTVYWYQQGPGQDPQFLISFYEKMQSDKGSIPDRFSAQQFSDYHSELNMSSLELGDSALYFCASSSRQGGSGANVLTFGAGSRLTVL.